This is a list of T cell receptor beta chains from one sample in a study of CD8 T cells in ankylosing spondylitis. TCRdb used MiXCR to reprocess the 5' RACE reads, holding one entry per CDR3 protein. Found here are 400,000 or so distinct CDR3 sequences, roughly 26% of them singletons; the top ten hold about 1%. The sample consisted of blood, either unsorted or a sorted T cell fraction (not recorded which). The source of these receptors is a male donor with ankylosing spondylitis. Each CDR3 is given with its conserved first and last residue. A D gene is named only where the DNA matches it firmly. The size field is filled for only some rows; it gives once, few, many or a size class.

v_call	j_call	d_call	clone_size	cdr3_aa	cdr3_nt
TRBV7-9	TRBJ1-1	.	few	CASSLDTRRTEAFF	TGTGCCAGCAGCCTGGACACCCGGCGGACTGAAGCTTTCTTT
TRBV11-2	TRBJ1-1	.	few	CASSLDHGGTEAFF	TGTGCCAGCAGCTTAGATCACGGAGGCACTGAAGCTTTCTTT
TRBV12-3/TRBV12-4	TRBJ1-5	.	few	CASSLRGVSNQPQHF	TGTGCCAGCAGTTTGCGGGGAGTCAGCAATCAGCCCCAGCATTTT
TRBV12-3/TRBV12-4	TRBJ2-1	TRBD2	.	CASSSTSGRAKNEQFF	TGTGCCAGCAGTTCTACTAGCGGGAGGGCCAAGAATGAGCAGTTCTTC
TRBV28	TRBJ2-7	TRBD1	few	CASRRTGGASLGEQYF	TGTGCCAGCAGGAGGACAGGGGGCGCCTCTCTGGGCGAGCAGTACTTC
TRBV18	TRBJ2-7	.	.	CASSPRQVYEQYF	TGTGCCAGCTCACCAAGGCAGGTCTACGAGCAGTACTTC
TRBV5-1	TRBJ2-5	.	.	CASSLNAETQYF	TGCGCCAGCAGCTTGAACGCAGAGACCCAGTACTTC
TRBV24-1	TRBJ1-5	TRBD1	few	CATSGTGGHQPQHF	TGTGCCACGAGCGGGACAGGGGGCCATCAGCCCCAGCATTTT
TRBV3-1	TRBJ2-3	TRBD2	few	CASSPFRDGGADTQYF	TGTGCCAGCAGCCCTTTCCGGGACGGGGGGGCAGATACGCAGTATTTT
TRBV3-1	TRBJ2-5	TRBD1	.	CASSPSLGQGRETQYF	TGTGCCAGCAGCCCAAGTCTGGGACAGGGTAGGGAGACCCAGTACTTC
TRBV27	TRBJ2-4	.	.	CASSLQGGENIQYF	TGTGCCAGCAGTCTCCAAGGGGGAGAAAACATTCAGTACTTC
TRBV5-6	TRBJ2-1	TRBD2	.	CASSSAGEKAYNEQFF	TGTGCCAGCAGCTCAGCGGGAGAGAAGGCCTACAATGAGCAGTTCTTC
TRBV19	TRBJ2-3	.	few	CASSVLGGTFTDTQYF	TGTGCCAGTAGTGTCCTTGGCGGGACTTTCACAGATACGCAGTATTTT
TRBV6-4	TRBJ1-5	.	few	CASSAGFNQPQHF	TGTGCCAGCAGTGCAGGCTTCAATCAGCCCCAGCATTTT
TRBV12-3/TRBV12-4	TRBJ2-1	.	few	CASSHPDRHEQFF	TGTGCCAGCAGCCACCCCGACAGGCATGAGCAGTTCTTC
TRBV7-8	TRBJ1-3	.	.	CASGARQGRTGNTIYF	TGTGCCAGCGGGGCGAGGCAGGGAAGAACTGGAAACACCATATATTTT
TRBV24-1	TRBJ2-2	TRBD1	once	CATSDQDRGFSGELFF	TGTGCCACCAGTGATCAGGACAGGGGTTTTTCCGGGGAGCTGTTTTTT
TRBV12-3/TRBV12-4	TRBJ2-5	TRBD2	.	CASSLRAGVWETQYF	TGTGCCAGCAGTTTAAGGGCGGGGGTTTGGGAGACCCAGTACTTC
TRBV20-1	TRBJ2-7	.	.	CSVPGGLTYEQYF	TGCAGTGTACCCGGGGGACTCACCTACGAGCAGTACTTC
TRBV29-1	TRBJ2-1	.	.	CSVEGTESSYNEQFF	TGCAGCGTTGAAGGGACGGAGAGCTCCTACAATGAGCAGTTCTTC
TRBV7-9	TRBJ1-4	.	.	CASSSGGGEKLFF	TGTGCCAGCAGCTCGGGTGGCGGTGAAAAACTGTTTTTT
TRBV7-2	TRBJ2-3	TRBD1	.	CASSSTGGAVADTQYF	TGTGCCAGCAGCTCCACAGGGGGCGCGGTGGCAGATACGCAGTATTTT
TRBV19	TRBJ2-1	TRBD2	.	CASSIGGLVTGEQFF	TGTGCCAGTAGTATAGGGGGACTAGTTACCGGAGAGCAGTTCTTC
TRBV25-1	TRBJ1-3	.	.	CASSEYRSGNTIYF	TGTGCCAGCAGTGAATATAGATCTGGAAACACCATATATTTT
TRBV5-1	TRBJ2-7	TRBD1	.	CASSTGQGEGEQYF	TGCGCCAGCAGCACAGGACAGGGAGAGGGTGAGCAGTACTTC
TRBV7-7	TRBJ2-2	TRBD2	.	CASSFRLAVNTGELFF	TGTGCCAGCAGCTTCAGACTAGCCGTCAACACCGGGGAGCTGTTTTTT